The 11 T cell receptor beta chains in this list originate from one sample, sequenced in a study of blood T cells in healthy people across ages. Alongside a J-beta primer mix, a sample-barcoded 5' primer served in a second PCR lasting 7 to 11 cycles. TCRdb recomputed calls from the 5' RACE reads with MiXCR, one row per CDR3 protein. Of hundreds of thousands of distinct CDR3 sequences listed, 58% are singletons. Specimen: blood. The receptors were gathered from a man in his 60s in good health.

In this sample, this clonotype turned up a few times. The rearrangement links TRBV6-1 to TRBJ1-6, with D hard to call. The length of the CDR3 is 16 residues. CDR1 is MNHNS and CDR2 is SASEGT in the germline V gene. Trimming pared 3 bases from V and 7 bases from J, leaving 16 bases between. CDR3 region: CASSENGPKSNSPLHF. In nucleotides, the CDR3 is TGTGCCAGCAGTGAGAACGGGCCCAAATCCAATTCACCCCTCCACTTT.

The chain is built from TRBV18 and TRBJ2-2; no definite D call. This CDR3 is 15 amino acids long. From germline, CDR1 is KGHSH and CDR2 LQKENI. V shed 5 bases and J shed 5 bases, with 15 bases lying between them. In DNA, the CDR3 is TGTGCCAGCTCATCGGCCGCTACGGGTACCGGGGAGCTGTTTTTT. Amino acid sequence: CASSSAATGTGELFF.

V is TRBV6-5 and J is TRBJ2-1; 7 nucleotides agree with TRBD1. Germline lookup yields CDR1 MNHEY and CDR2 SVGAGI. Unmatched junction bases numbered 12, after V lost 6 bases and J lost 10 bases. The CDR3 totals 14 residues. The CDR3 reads CASSKDRVGEEQFF. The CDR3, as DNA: TGTGCCAGCAGCAAAGACAGGGTTGGCGAGGAGCAGTTCTTC.

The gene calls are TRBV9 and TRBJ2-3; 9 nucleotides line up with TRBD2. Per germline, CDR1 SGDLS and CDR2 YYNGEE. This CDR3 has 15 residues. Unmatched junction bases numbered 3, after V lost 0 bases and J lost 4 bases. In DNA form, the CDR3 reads TGTGCCAGCAGCGTAGAGCGGGGGGCCCCAGATACGCAGTATTTT. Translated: CASSVERGAPDTQYF.

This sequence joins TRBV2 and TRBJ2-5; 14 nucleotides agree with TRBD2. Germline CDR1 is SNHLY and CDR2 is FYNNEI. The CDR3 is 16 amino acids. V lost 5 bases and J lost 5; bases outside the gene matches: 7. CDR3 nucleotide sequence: TGTGCCAGCAGTTCGACTAGCGGGGGGGTAGGGGAGACCCAGTACTTC. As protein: CASSSTSGGVGETQYF.

CDR3 residues: CASSQGPASYNEQFF. DNA for the CDR3: TGCGCCAGCAGCCAAGGGCCGGCCTCCTACAATGAGCAGTTCTTC. J is TRBJ2-1 and V is TRBV4-1; D unclear. Trimming left V 1 base short and J 0 bases short, with 7 bases between. Germline V gene lookup returns CDR1 MGHRA and CDR2 YSYEKL. This CDR3 spans 15 amino acids.

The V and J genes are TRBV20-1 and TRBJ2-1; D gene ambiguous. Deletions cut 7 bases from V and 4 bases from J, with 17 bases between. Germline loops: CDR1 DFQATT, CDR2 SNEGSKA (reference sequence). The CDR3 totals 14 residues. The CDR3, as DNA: TGCAGTGTGGAGAGCACTACCGGATACAATGAGCAGTTCTTC. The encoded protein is CSVESTTGYNEQFF.

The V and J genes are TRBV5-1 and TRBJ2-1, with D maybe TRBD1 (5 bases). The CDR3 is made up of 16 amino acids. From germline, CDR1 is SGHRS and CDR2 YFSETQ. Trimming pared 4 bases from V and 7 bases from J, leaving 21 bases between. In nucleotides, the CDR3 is TGCGCCAGCAGCCTGGTAGGGGCCGATGAGATTAATGAGCAGTTCTTC. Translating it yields CASSLVGADEINEQFF.

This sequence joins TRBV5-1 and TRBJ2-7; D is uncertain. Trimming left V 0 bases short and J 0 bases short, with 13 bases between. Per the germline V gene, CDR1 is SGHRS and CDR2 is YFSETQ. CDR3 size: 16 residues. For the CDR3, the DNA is TGCGCCAGCAGCTTGGTGGCCAGCGAAGTCTCCTACGAGCAGTACTTC. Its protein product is CASSLVASEVSYEQYF. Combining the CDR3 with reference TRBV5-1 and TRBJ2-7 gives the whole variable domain KAGVTQTPRYLIKTRGQQVTLSCSPISGHRSVSWYQQTPGQGLQFLFEYFSETQRNKGNFPGRFSGRQFSNSRSEMNVSTLELGDSALYLCASSLVASEVSYEQYFGPGTRLTVT.

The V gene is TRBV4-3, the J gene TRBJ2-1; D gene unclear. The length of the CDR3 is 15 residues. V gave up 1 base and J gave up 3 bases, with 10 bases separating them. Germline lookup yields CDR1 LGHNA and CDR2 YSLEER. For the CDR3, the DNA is TGCGCCAGCAGCCAAGGATCGTTTAGCTACAATGAGCAGTTCTTC. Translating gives CASSQGSFSYNEQFF.

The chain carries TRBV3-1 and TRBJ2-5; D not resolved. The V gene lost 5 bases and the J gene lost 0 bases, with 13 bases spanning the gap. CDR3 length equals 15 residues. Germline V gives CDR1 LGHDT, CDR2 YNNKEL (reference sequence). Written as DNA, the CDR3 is TGTGCCAGCAGCTTTCGCAGACGGTACCAAGAGACCCAGTACTTC. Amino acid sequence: CASSFRRRYQETQYF.